These T cell receptor beta chains were read from a single sample in a study of blood T cell repertoires in COVID-19. Clones were sequenced by immunoSEQ multiplex PCR, and TCRdb holds only the in-frame ones, with some missing. Of 120,000 to 150,000 clones listed, approximately 85% are singletons. Material: peripheral blood. These receptors all come from an older woman with COVID-19, enrolled during active disease. Each CDR3 is given with its conserved first and last residue. The D gene is left open where the match is weak. Expanded clones get a size class; other rows say once, few or many, or leave the size out.

TRBV30	-	TRBJ1-2	-	TGTGCCTGGAGTATCCGCGCCCTTCTCAACTATGGCTACACCTTC	CAWSIRALLNYGYTF
TRBV4-3	-	TRBJ2-1	TRBD2	TGCGCCAGCAGCCAAGAACTAGCGGGGGCCGCTTTATTCTACAATGAGCAGTTCTTC	CASSQELAGAALFYNEQFF
TRBV5-1	-	TRBJ2-1	TRBD2	TGCGCCAGCAGCTTAGCGGGGGGGCACAATGAGCAGTTCTTC	CASSLAGGHNEQFF
TRBV6-5	-	TRBJ2-4	-	TGTGCCAGCAGTACCGCAGGCGTCGAAAACATTCAGTACTTC	CASSTAGVENIQYF
TRBV7-6	-	TRBJ1-1	TRBD1	TGTGCCAGCAGCGAGCCGGGACAGGGGTACACTGAAGCTTTCTTT	CASSEPGQGYTEAFF
TRBV6-5	few	TRBJ1-1	TRBD1	TGTGCCACCGCAGGGGGTATGGGCACTGAAGCTTTCTTT	CATAGGMGTEAFF
TRBV11-1	-	TRBJ2-1	TRBD2	TGTGCCAGCAGCCTGACTAGCGGACAATACAATGAGCAGTTCTTC	CASSLTSGQYNEQFF
TRBV4-1	-	TRBJ1-5	-	TGCGCCAGCAGCCAAGATCGCAGGACAGATAGCAATCAGCCCCAGCATTTT	CASSQDRRTDSNQPQHF
TRBV6-2/TRBV6-3	once	TRBJ2-7	TRBD1	TGTGCCAGCAGTTACTCGGGACAGGGATACAGCGGCCCCTACGAGCAGTACTTC	CASSYSGQGYSGPYEQYF
TRBV7-2	-	TRBJ2-7	-	TGTGCCAGCAGCGAACAGGTGGGGTACGAGCAGTACTTC	CASSEQVGYEQYF
TRBV7-9	-	TRBJ1-4	TRBD1	TGTGCCAGCAGCTTGACAGGGGGCTATGAAAAACTGTTTTTT	CASSLTGGYEKLFF
TRBV10-1	-	TRBJ2-7	TRBD1	TGCGCCAGCAGTGAGGGACAGGGCTCCTACGAGCAGTACTTC	CASSEGQGSYEQYF
TRBV19	-	TRBJ2-3	TRBD2	TGTGCCAGGGGGACTAGCAGAGATACGCAGTATTTT	CARGTSRDTQYF
TRBV24-1	-	TRBJ2-7	-	TGTGCCACCAGTGACCTTGACACCTACGAGCAGTACTTC	CATSDLDTYEQYF
TRBV6-6	-	TRBJ1-6	-	TGTGCCAGCAGGGGCTCGGGGTTGCATTCACCCCTCCACTTT	CASRGSGLHSPLHF
TRBV19	-	TRBJ2-7	-	TGTGCCAGTAGTATGCGCGGAACCTACGAGCAGTACTTC	CASSMRGTYEQYF
TRBV27	-	TRBJ1-4	-	TGTGCCAGCAGCTGGACGTCGGTGGGAGGAGAAAAACTGTTTTTT	CASSWTSVGGEKLFF
TRBV15	-	TRBJ1-1	TRBD1	TGTGCCACCAGCAGAGATCCCCTCAGTTGGGTGACAGGGAGGAACACTGAAGCTTTCTTT	CATSRDPLSWVTGRNTEAFF
TRBV7-9	-	TRBJ2-5	TRBD2	TGTGCCAGCAGCCCTAAGATGAGACTAGCGGAGACCCAGTACTTC	CASSPKMRLAETQYF
TRBV5-1	once	TRBJ1-2	-	TGCGCCAGCAGCTTGGCCGACAGGTCCCAAATCGGTGGCTACACCTTC	CASSLADRSQIGGYTF
TRBV29-1	-	TRBJ1-2	TRBD1	TGCAGCGTTGAAGTGGACAGGGGCGTCTATGGCTACACCTTC	CSVEVDRGVYGYTF
TRBV6-5	-	TRBJ1-2	-	TGTGCCAGCAGTCCGTTAGACTTGTCTAACTATGGCTACACCTTC	CASSPLDLSNYGYTF
TRBV9	-	TRBJ2-7	-	TGTGCCAGCAGCGACCGGGGAGGTTCCTACGAGCAGTACTTC	CASSDRGGSYEQYF
TRBV14	-	TRBJ1-6	-	TGTGCCAGCAGCCAAGCGCGGAGTTCACCCCTCCACTTT	CASSQARSSPLHF
TRBV19	-	TRBJ1-6	TRBD1	TGTGCCAGTAGCCCAACAGGGGACGGTTCACCCCTCCACTTT	CASSPTGDGSPLHF
TRBV30	-	TRBJ2-7	-	TGTGCCCGGGCCACAGCCTACGAGCAGTACTTC	CARATAYEQYF